Included here is one T cell receptor beta chain sequence, with context. Its specificity is unknown. This sample was taken from a study of cytomegalovirus exposure and HLA in healthy donors. Study overall: From 150 million to 200 million T cells, an earlier analysis saw approximately 110 million unique TCR beta sequences. Study-level findings and limits: In a later analysis, DRB1 alleles had the most associated TCRs; HLA-C alleles the fewest. In vitro testing confirmed three CMV-associated chains as specific for CMV antigens. Later analysis demonstrated an association between a missense DCLRE1C variant and TCR beta V- and J-gene trimming.

The germline CDR1 and CDR2 sequences are SEHNR and FQNEAQ (reference sequence). The CDR3 length is 14 residues. V was cut by 8 bases and J by 4 bases, with 17 bases left in between. The PCR had 60 Vbeta and 13 Jbeta primers. Produced via immunoSEQ multiplex PCR; TCRdb's table is partial and in-frame only. Of some 77,000 clones listed, 60% to 80% are singletons. The chain joins TRBV7-9 to TRBJ1-2, with a possible D match to TRBD1 (6 bases). The specimen was PBMCs. The TCR sequence derives from a woman aged 45-65 years in good health and CMV-seropositive. Here the CDR3 reads CASGTPSDFYGYTF. The CDR3 DNA reads TGTGCCAGCGGGACACCGTCCGACTTCTATGGCTACACCTTC.